This T cell receptor (beta chain) was identified during a study of T cell responses to AZD1222 COVID-19 vaccine. Details on this clone: Its antigen is unidentified.

This CDR3 has 13 amino acids. Trimming took off 7 bases at V and 6 bases at J, with 15 bases between the two ends. The germline V gene has CDR1 MNHEY and CDR2 SVGAGI. Profiled with immunoSEQ multiplex PCR; TCRdb holds only in-frame clones, not every one. The sample lists fewer than 150,000 clones; approximately 89% were seen once. Study results and caveats: Without day 14 samples, only post-peak T cell repertoires were studied. Seropositive at baseline were only a handful of AZD1222 recipients.

The chain joins TRBV6-5 to TRBJ1-2; D gene ambiguous. Here the sequenced sample was peripheral blood, taken 28 days after the second AZD1222 dose. The clonotype was recovered from an adult who received the AZD1222 COVID-19 vaccine. The CDR3 sequence is CASTSQAGNGYTF. The CDR3 DNA sequence: TGTGCCAGCACCTCCCAAGCTGGAAATGGCTACACCTTC.